A selection of T cell receptor beta chains follows, all from one sample in a study of blood T cell dynamics during melanoma immunotherapy. Measured with immunoSEQ multiplex PCR; TCRdb has only the in-frame clones, and not every one. The sample has tens of thousands of clones, roughly 90% seen once. Source: blood, taken from a patient treated with checkpoint blockade. These receptors all come from a human donor with melanoma. CDR3s include the opening cysteine and the closing phenylalanine or tryptophan. Fields, in order: clone size, V gene, J gene, D gene, CDR3 protein, CDR3 DNA. A D gene is named only where the DNA matches it firmly. Clone size is not always given. Where it is, it says once, few, many or a class for expanded clones.

NA	TRBV11-2	TRBJ1-1	NA	CASSSLRDDTEAFF	TGTGCCAGCAGCTCCCTGAGGGATGACACTGAAGCTTTCTTT
NA	TRBV9	TRBJ2-7	TRBD1	CASSPARQGIYEQYF	TGTGCCAGCAGCCCAGCGAGACAGGGAATCTACGAGCAGTACTTC
NA	TRBV30	TRBJ1-1	NA	CAWSSGHTEAFF	TGTGCCTGGAGTTCAGGCCACACTGAAGCTTTCTTT
NA	TRBV5-1	TRBJ2-5	NA	CASILGGPIDGTQYF	TGCGCCAGCATCCTCGGGGGTCCGATTGACGGGACCCAGTACTTC
NA	TRBV27	TRBJ2-7	NA	CASSFAGGGPSYEQYF	TGTGCCAGCAGTTTTGCAGGAGGAGGGCCTAGCTACGAGCAGTACTTC
NA	TRBV29-1	TRBJ1-3	TRBD1	CSSGQGIGNTIYF	TGCAGCTCGGGACAGGGGATCGGAAACACCATATATTTT
NA	TRBV6-1	TRBJ2-3	NA	CASSIDSGSTDTQYF	TGTGCCAGCAGTATCGACAGCGGAAGCACAGATACGCAGTATTTT
NA	TRBV7-9	TRBJ2-7	NA	CASSPRGRRVRQYF	TGTGCCAGCAGCCCCCGGGGCCGGCGAGTGCGGCAGTACTTC
NA	TRBV5-1	TRBJ2-5	TRBD2	CASSRSGSGGTWETQYF	TGCGCCAGCAGCCGAAGTGGGAGCGGGGGGACTTGGGAGACCCAGTACTTC
NA	TRBV10-3	TRBJ1-4	NA	CAISESDIGEKLFF	TGTGCCATCAGTGAATCGGACATTGGGGAAAAACTGTTTTTT
NA	TRBV7-2	TRBJ2-6	NA	CASSSHRAGANVLTF	TGTGCCAGCAGTTCACACCGTGCCGGGGCCAACGTCCTGACTTTC
NA	TRBV4-2	TRBJ1-3	TRBD1	CASSEGDRDLSGNTIYF	TGTGCCAGCAGCGAAGGGGACAGGGATCTCTCTGGAAACACCATATATTTT
NA	TRBV6-5	TRBJ1-1	NA	CASSYDRKNTEAFF	TGTGCCAGCAGTTACGACAGGAAGAACACTGAAGCTTTCTTT
NA	TRBV15	TRBJ1-2	TRBD1	CATSRGTGGYGYTF	TGTGCCACCAGCAGAGGTACAGGGGGCTATGGCTACACCTTC
NA	TRBV2	TRBJ1-1	NA	CASTPWASATEAFF	TGTGCCAGCACCCCCTGGGCTAGCGCCACTGAAGCTTTCTTT
few	TRBV6-1	TRBJ1-3	NA	CASSDGASGNTIYF	TGTGCCAGCAGTGATGGGGCATCTGGAAACACCATATATTTT
NA	TRBV6-1	TRBJ2-3	NA	CASSGLAVLRADTQYF	TGTGCCAGCAGTGGATTAGCCGTTCTAAGAGCAGATACGCAGTATTTT
NA	TRBV21-1	TRBJ1-1	NA	CATLKGKVNTEAFF	TGTGCCACCTTAAAAGGGAAAGTGAACACTGAAGCTTTCTTT
NA	TRBV28	TRBJ1-1	NA	CASSFSGMNTEAFF	TGTGCCAGCAGTTTTTCCGGCATGAACACTGAAGCTTTCTTT
NA	TRBV5-6	TRBJ1-2	NA	CASSLSGGYTF	TGTGCCAGCAGCTTGTCCGGGGGCTACACCTTC
NA	TRBV30	TRBJ1-1	TRBD1	CAWRVTGAAFF	TGTGCCTGGAGGGTAACAGGGGCAGCTTTCTTT
NA	TRBV5-6	TRBJ1-2	NA	CASSYPWAGYTF	TGTGCCAGCAGCTACCCTTGGGCTGGCTACACCTTC
once	TRBV28	TRBJ2-7	NA	CASSRLVRDYEQYF	TGTGCCAGCAGTAGACTAGTAAGAGATTACGAGCAGTACTTC
NA	TRBV5-4	TRBJ1-1	NA	CASSLAPGAVNTEAFF	TGTGCCAGCAGCTTAGCGCCTGGAGCGGTGAACACTGAAGCTTTCTTT
NA	TRBV9	TRBJ1-3	TRBD1	CASSQSTGPGNTIYF	TGTGCCAGCAGCCAATCGACAGGGCCTGGAAACACCATATATTTT
NA	TRBV28	TRBJ2-1	NA	CASSLLLQPEQFF	TGTGCCAGCAGTTTACTCCTTCAACCTGAGCAGTTCTTC
NA	TRBV10-3	TRBJ2-5	TRBD2	CAIRAGVLALETQYF	TGTGCCATCAGAGCGGGGGTCCTGGCGTTGGAGACCCAGTACTTC
NA	TRBV18	TRBJ2-1	TRBD2	CASSLLGLAGVTEQFF	TGTGCCAGCTCTCTTCTGGGACTAGCGGGAGTTACTGAGCAGTTCTTC
NA	TRBV9	TRBJ2-1	NA	CASSDPGINNEQFF	TGTGCCAGCAGCGATCCCGGGATAAACAATGAGCAGTTCTTC
NA	TRBV2	TRBJ1-4	NA	CASSTDRRSNEKLFF	TGTGCCAGCAGTACCGACAGGCGAAGTAATGAAAAACTGTTTTTT
NA	TRBV5-1	TRBJ1-1	NA	CASSPLLTGGNTEAFF	TGCGCCAGCAGCCCGCTTCTCACAGGAGGGAACACTGAAGCTTTCTTT
once	TRBV7-6	TRBJ1-3	NA	CASSLAPWASGNTIYF	TGTGCCAGCAGCTTAGCGCCCTGGGCCTCCGGAAACACCATATATTTT
NA	TRBV5-6	TRBJ1-1	NA	CASSFLGIEAEAFF	TGTGCCAGCAGCTTTTTGGGAATAGAGGCTGAAGCTTTCTTT
NA	TRBV5-6	TRBJ2-7	NA	CASSLVIGENTHEQYF	TGTGCCAGCAGCTTGGTTATCGGGGAAAACACCCACGAGCAGTACTTC
NA	TRBV21-1	TRBJ1-1	NA	CASSKGDYRGRGKNTEAFF	TGTGCCAGCAGCAAAGGTGATTATAGGGGGAGGGGGAAGAACACTGAAGCTTTCTTT
NA	TRBV6-5	TRBJ1-1	TRBD1	CASSYGRGFEAFF	TGTGCCAGCAGTTACGGCAGGGGGTTTGAAGCTTTCTTT
NA	TRBV23-1	TRBJ2-7	NA	CASSQKSTPGQSYEQYF	TGCGCCAGCAGTCAGAAGTCGACCCCGGGCCAATCCTACGAGCAGTACTTC
once	TRBV12-5	TRBJ2-2	NA	CASGLVSLGLAYTGELFF	TGTGCTAGTGGTTTGGTATCCTTGGGGCTAGCCTACACCGGGGAGCTGTTTTTT
few	TRBV30	TRBJ1-5	NA	CAWSGLGRSNQPQHF	TGTGCCTGGAGTGGGCTAGGACGGAGCAATCAGCCCCAGCATTTT
NA	TRBV5-1	TRBJ2-3	NA	CASSSPSTDTQYF	TGCGCCAGCAGCTCCCCCAGCACAGATACGCAGTATTTT
NA	TRBV28	TRBJ1-2	NA	CASSSPGINYGYTF	TGTGCCAGCAGCTCCCCAGGGATTAACTATGGCTACACCTTC
NA	TRBV5-4	TRBJ2-6	NA	CASSLGPDQGSGANVLTF	TGTGCCAGCAGCTTAGGCCCTGACCAAGGGAGTGGGGCCAACGTCCTGACTTTC
NA	TRBV11-2	TRBJ1-6	NA	CASRLAWAGNSPLHF	TGTGCCAGCAGACTAGCGTGGGCAGGAAATTCACCCCTCCACTTT
once	TRBV10-2	TRBJ2-1	NA	CASSERRGLNEQFF	TGCGCCAGCAGTGAGCGACGGGGGCTCAATGAGCAGTTCTTC
NA	TRBV9	TRBJ2-7	TRBD1	CASSVGDRGDEQYF	TGTGCCAGCAGCGTAGGAGACAGGGGTGACGAGCAGTACTTC